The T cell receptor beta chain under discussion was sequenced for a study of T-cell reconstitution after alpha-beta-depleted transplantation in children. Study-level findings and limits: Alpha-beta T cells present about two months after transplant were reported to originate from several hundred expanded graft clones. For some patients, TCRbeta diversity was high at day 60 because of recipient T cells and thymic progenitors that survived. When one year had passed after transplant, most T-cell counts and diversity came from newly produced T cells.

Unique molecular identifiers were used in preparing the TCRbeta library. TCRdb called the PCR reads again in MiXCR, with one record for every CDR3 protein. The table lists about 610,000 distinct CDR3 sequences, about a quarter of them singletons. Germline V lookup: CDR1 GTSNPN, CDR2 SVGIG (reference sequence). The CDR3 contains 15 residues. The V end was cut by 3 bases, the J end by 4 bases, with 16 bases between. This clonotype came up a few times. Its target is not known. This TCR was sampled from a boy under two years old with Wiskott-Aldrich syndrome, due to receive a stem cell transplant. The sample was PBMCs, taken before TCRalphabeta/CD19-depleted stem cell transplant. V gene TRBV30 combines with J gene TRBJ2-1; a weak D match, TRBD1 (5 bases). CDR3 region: CAWSASRGLYNEQFF. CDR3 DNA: TGTGCCTGGAGCGCAAGTAGGGGCCTATACAATGAGCAGTTCTTC.